One sample yielded the 25 T cell receptor beta chains listed below, sequenced in a study of cytomegalovirus exposure and HLA in healthy donors. Clones were read by immunoSEQ multiplex PCR, and TCRdb kept only the in-frame ones, dropping some. This table has roughly 130,000 clones, 85% to 90% appearing once. The material sequenced was PBMCs. The source is a woman aged 30 to 39 in good health and CMV-seropositive.

The gene calls are TRBV27 and TRBJ2-4; the D gene is possibly TRBD1 (5 bases). In germline, CDR1 is MNHEY, CDR2 SMNVEV (reference sequence). The V end was cut by 7 bases, the J end by 5 bases, with 18 bases between. There are 15 residues in the CDR3. CDR3 sequence reads: CASTSFGRDQNIQYF. For the CDR3, the DNA is TGTGCCAGCACTTCCTTTGGCAGGGATCAAAACATTCAGTACTTC.

The V gene is TRBV29-1, the J gene TRBJ1-3; maybe TRBD1 (6 bases). The CDR3 has 13 amino acids. The germline V and J ends were trimmed by 8 bases and 0 bases, with 11 bases remaining between them. Germline CDR1 reads SQVTM; CDR2 reads ANQGSEA. CDR3: CSFTGLSGNTIYF. The CDR3 DNA reads TGCAGCTTCACAGGGCTCTCTGGAAACACCATATATTTT.

The chain couples TRBV2 to TRBJ1-2; TRBD1 is a possible D gene (5 bases). The V gene lost 8 bases and the J gene lost 5 bases, with 18 bases spanning the gap. The CDR3 consists of 14 residues. Looked up from germline, CDR1 is SNHLY and CDR2 is FYNNEI. CDR3 region: CASGADGGGYGYTF. As DNA, the CDR3 is TGTGCCAGCGGGGCGGACGGGGGGGGATATGGCTACACCTTC. The full variable domain, rest sourced from reference TRBV2 and TRBJ1-2, is EPEVTQTPSHQVTQMGQEVILRCVPISNHLYFYWYRQILGQKVEFLVSFYNNEISEKSEIFDDQFSVERPDGSNFTLKIRSTKLEDSAMYFCASGADGGGYGYTFGSGTRLTVV.

This chain connects TRBV7-6 to TRBJ2-6, with D perhaps matching TRBD1 (6 bases). There are 15 residues in the CDR3. The V end lost 5 bases, the J end lost 4 bases, and 12 bases lay between the germline ends. Germline V lookup: CDR1 SGHVS, CDR2 FNYEAQ. CDR3 sequence (DNA): TGTGCCAGCAGCCATACAGGGCGCGGGGCCAACGTCCTGACTTTC. Its translation: CASSHTGRGANVLTF.

This chain uses TRBV28 with TRBJ1-3, with 9 bases identical to TRBD1. The germline CDR1 and CDR2 sequences are MDHEN and SYDVKM. V shed 4 bases and J 1 base; nucleotides not matched to a gene: 8. The CDR3 has 17 amino acids. CDR3 bases: TGTGCCAGCAGTTCTCCCGGGACAGGGCCGTCTGGAAACACCATATATTTT. It codes for CASSSPGTGPSGNTIYF. Full variable domain (missing parts from reference TRBV28 and TRBJ1-3): DVKVTQSSRYLVKRTGEKVFLECVQDMDHENMFWYRQDPGLGLRLIYFSYDVKMKEKGDIPEGYSVSREKKERFSLILESASTNQTSMYLCASSSPGTGPSGNTIYFGEGSWLTVV.

This clone came up a few times. This chain connects TRBV7-9 to TRBJ2-7; 11 bases line up with TRBD1. Germline CDR1 and CDR2: SEHNR and FQNEAQ (reference sequence). V lost 3 bases to trimming and J lost 3 bases; unmatched junction nucleotides: 1. This CDR3 comprises 14 residues. The CDR3 DNA sequence: TGTGCCAGCAGCTTGGGACAGGGGGACTACGAGCAGTACTTC. It specifies CASSLGQGDYEQYF.

The chain employs TRBV19 and TRBJ2-7; D remains unclear. Between the trimmed V and J ends, which lost 3 bases and 6 bases, there was a span of 12 bases. The CDR3 extends over 13 amino acids. Germline V gene data show CDR1 as LNHDA and CDR2 as SQIVND (reference sequence). The CDR3 bases are TGTGCCAGTAGTATGCGGTCCCACGGCGAGCAGTACTTC. This encodes CASSMRSHGEQYF.

The chain links TRBV7-8 to TRBJ2-5; 10 nucleotides align to TRBD1. Per germline, CDR1 SGHVS and CDR2 FQNEAQ. CDR3 length equals 17 residues. J was trimmed by 5 bases and V by 6 bases; bases with no gene match: 15. The CDR3 DNA reads TGTGCCAGCAGGATAGACAGGGGGCTTCACCTTAAGGAGACCCAGTACTTC. Amino acid sequence: CASRIDRGLHLKETQYF. The full variable domain, rest sourced from reference TRBV7-8 and TRBJ2-5, is GAGVSQSPRYKVAKRGQDVALRCDPISGHVSLFWYQQALGQGPEFLTYFQNEAQLDKSGLPSDRFFAERPEGSVSTLKIQRTQQEDSAVYLCASRIDRGLHLKETQYFGPGTRLLVL.

This clone was observed a single time. The chain recombines TRBV19 with TRBJ2-2; TRBD1 matches 8 bases. The germline gives CDR1 LNHDA, CDR2 SQIVND (reference sequence). CDR3 size: 15 residues. V lost 5 bases to trimming and J lost 6 bases; unmatched junction nucleotides: 8. The CDR3 region is CASSSAGGLSGELFF. The CDR3 coding sequence is TGTGCCAGTAGTTCGGCAGGGGGCTTGTCCGGGGAGCTGTTTTTT.

The V call is TRBV14, the J call TRBJ2-3, with 10 bases that match TRBD2. Germline assignment: CDR1 SGHDN and CDR2 FVKESK. With 1 base clipped from V and 6 bases from J, the junction kept 13 bases outside the gene matches. The length of the CDR3 is 18 residues. CDR3 in amino acids: CASSQGAGGIDVGDTQYF. The CDR3 nucleotides read TGTGCCAGCAGCCAAGGAGCGGGAGGGATAGACGTTGGGGATACGCAGTATTTT.

The CDR3 reads CASKSVLKGGETQYF. The CDR3 nucleotides read TGCGCCAGCAAAAGCGTGTTGAAGGGCGGGGAGACCCAGTACTTC. The V and J genes are TRBV23-1 and TRBJ2-5, with D possibly TRBD2 on 5 matching bases. TRBV23-1 is marked as an open reading frame, function uncertain. The length of the CDR3 is 15 residues. Trimming removed 7 bases at V and 5 bases at J, with 20 bases between.

CDR3 bases: TGTGCCAGCAGCTTAGAAGTGAGCGGGGGATCCTACGAGCAGTACTTC. Its protein is CASSLEVSGGSYEQYF. V and J are TRBV7-2 and TRBJ2-7; 8 nucleotides align to TRBD2. Germline CDR1 and CDR2: SGHTA and FQGNSA. V dropped 1 base and J dropped 1; count of bases not matched to a gene: 6. This CDR3 spans 16 amino acids. Filled out from reference TRBV7-2 and TRBJ2-7, the complete variable domain reads GAGVSQSPSNKVTEKGKDVELRCDPISGHTALYWYRQSLGQGLEFLIYFQGNSAPDKSGLPSDRFSAERTGGSVSTLTIQRTQQEDSAVYLCASSLEVSGGSYEQYFGPGTRLTVT.

The chain combines TRBV18 with TRBJ1-5; 9 bases are shared with TRBD1. With V trimmed by 6 bases and J by 5 bases, 5 bases remained unmatched. CDR3 size: 14 residues. CDR1 is KGHSH and CDR2 is LQKENI in the germline V gene. CDR3 residues: CASSQQGADQPQHF. The CDR3 DNA is TGTGCCAGCTCGCAACAGGGGGCTGATCAGCCCCAGCATTTT.

The chain joins TRBV4-1 to TRBJ1-4; perhaps TRBD1 as D (5 bases). The CDR3 is made up of 16 amino acids. Trimming stripped 1 base from V and 4 bases from J, with 13 bases between. Germline V gene sequence: CDR1 MGHRA, CDR2 YSYEKL. CDR3 nucleotide sequence: TGCGCCAGCAGCCAAGTATCGGCAGGGATTAATGAAAAACTGTTTTTT. The encoded protein is CASSQVSAGINEKLFF.

The V call is TRBV5-5, the J call TRBJ1-3; TRBD1 matches 7 bases. Trimming took 5 bases from V and 2 from J; bases not matched to a gene: 7. There are 15 residues in the CDR3. The germline V gene has CDR1 SGHKS and CDR2 YYEKEE (reference sequence). The CDR3 region is CASRARGNPGNTIYF. The CDR3, as DNA: TGTGCCAGCAGGGCCAGGGGGAACCCTGGAAACACCATATATTTT. The entire variable domain, with the rest obtained from reference TRBV5-5 and TRBJ1-3, is as follows: DAGVTQSPTHLIKTRGQQVTLRCSPISGHKSVSWYQQVLGQGPQFIFQYYEKEERGRGNFPDRFSARQFPNYSSELNVNALLLGDSALYLCASRARGNPGNTIYFGEGSWLTVV.

The chain has TRBV11-2 and TRBJ2-2; a possible D gene is TRBD2 (5 bases). CDR3 size: 13 residues. The germline V and J ends were trimmed by 3 bases and 5 bases, with 7 bases remaining between them. In germline, CDR1 is SGHAT, CDR2 FQNNGV. DNA for the CDR3: TGTGCCAGCAGCTTCGGGGAGACCGGGGAGCTGTTTTTT. Its translation: CASSFGETGELFF.

In nucleotides, the CDR3 is TGTGCCAGCAGTCTTACAGGGTTCGGAGAAAAACTGTTTTTT. Its translation is CASSLTGFGEKLFF. J is TRBJ1-4 and V is TRBV5-5; a weak D match, TRBD1 (6 bases). Between the trimmed V and J ends, which lost 5 bases and 8 bases, there was a span of 16 bases. The CDR3 loop spans 14 amino acids. Germline V gene lookup returns CDR1 SGHKS and CDR2 YYEKEE (reference sequence).

The rearrangement joins TRBV7-9 to TRBJ2-1, with TRBD2 as a possible D gene (5 bases). V gave up 5 bases and J gave up 0 bases, with 14 bases separating them. CDR1 is SEHNR, CDR2 FQNEAQ, per germline (reference sequence). The length of the CDR3 is 16 residues. CDR3 region: CASSPLSGISYNEQFF. The CDR3 DNA is TGTGCCAGCAGCCCACTGTCGGGAATCTCCTACAATGAGCAGTTCTTC.

V gene TRBV1 combines with J gene TRBJ2-2; the table's D gene call, TRBD2, was not cross checked with the DNA. TRBV1 is classified as a pseudogene. The CDR3 loop spans 17 amino acids. The CDR3 sequence: CTSSRLTSGINTGELFF. CDR3 sequence (DNA): TGCACCAGCAGCCGCCTCACTAGCGGGATTAACACCGGGGAGCTGTTTTTT.

V is TRBV6-5 and J is TRBJ2-1; D is perhaps TRBD1 (6 bases). V lost 10 bases and J lost 6, with 13 bases in between. Looked up from germline, CDR1 is MNHEY and CDR2 is SVGAGI. This CDR3 is 12 amino acids long. The CDR3 loop reads CAIKGVANEQFF. The CDR3 DNA is TGTGCCATAAAGGGGGTGGCCAATGAGCAGTTCTTC.

This chain connects TRBV28 to TRBJ2-7; TRBD2 agrees at 10 bases. The CDR3 contains 17 residues. Looked up from germline, CDR1 is MDHEN and CDR2 is SYDVKM. V lost 8 bases to trimming and J lost 5 bases; unmatched junction nucleotides: 18. In DNA, the CDR3 is TGTGCCAGCCCCCCCCACCATCTAGCGGGAGTTATCGACGAGCAGTACTTC. Amino acids: CASPPHHLAGVIDEQYF. Supplemented by reference TRBV28 and TRBJ2-7, the full variable domain reads DVKVTQSSRYLVKRTGEKVFLECVQDMDHENMFWYRQDPGLGLRLIYFSYDVKMKEKGDIPEGYSVSREKKERFSLILESASTNQTSMYLCASPPHHLAGVIDEQYFGPGTRLTVT.

This sequence joins TRBV10-3 and TRBJ2-1, with D perhaps matching TRBD2 (6 bases). Germline-derived CDR1 and CDR2 are ENHRY and SYGVKD. Trimming left V 5 bases short and J 16 bases short, with 15 bases between. The CDR3 totals 11 residues. The CDR3 region is CAISWDSQEFF. The CDR3 bases are TGTGCCATCAGTTGGGACTCGCAGGAATTCTTC.

The chain couples TRBV7-9 to TRBJ2-2; 9 bases agree with TRBD1. Germline lookup yields CDR1 SEHNR and CDR2 FQNEAQ (reference sequence). The ends lost 5 bases at V and 4 bases at J; junction bases unmatched: 8. CDR3 length: 16 residues. DNA for the CDR3: TGTGCCAGCAGCCCCTCACCGGGACAGGGCACCGGGGAGCTGTTTTTT. This gives the protein CASSPSPGQGTGELFF.

The chain uses TRBV19 and TRBJ1-2; D gene unclear. From germline, CDR1 is LNHDA and CDR2 SQIVND (reference sequence). Trimming left V 3 bases short and J 0 bases short, with 14 bases between. The CDR3 is 16 residues long. This chain's CDR3 is CASSITAATTNYGYTF. CDR3 coding DNA: TGTGCCAGTAGTATTACGGCGGCCACTACTAACTATGGCTACACCTTC.

This chain connects TRBV5-1 to TRBJ1-1; D is undetermined. The V end lost 1 base, the J end lost 5 bases, and 12 bases lay between the germline ends. Germline lookup yields CDR1 SGHRS and CDR2 YFSETQ. The length of the CDR3 is 14 residues. CDR3 in DNA: TGCGCCAGCAGCTTGATGAGGGTTGAGACTGAAGCTTTCTTT. This codes for CASSLMRVETEAFF.